This TCR beta chain was captured in a study of shared clonotypes between healthy human individuals. CDR1 is LNHDA, CDR2 SQIVND, per germline (reference sequence). With 5 bases removed from V and 11 bases from J, the gap between germline ends came to 18 bases. There are 13 residues in the CDR3. Generated by immunoSEQ multiplex PCR, the TCRdb table keeps only in-frame clones and is missing some. The sample lists about 690,000 clones; 90% were seen once. Nashville, Tennessee was home to all donors, each a Caucasian adult. Sequencing used memory CD8+ T cells from PBMCs. Subset noted: CD45RO+ cells pooled with CCR7-negative TemRA cells. The receptor comes from a man between 18 and 29 years old in good health. Some clones in this sample may be carry-over from other donors' samples. The chain is built from TRBV19 and TRBJ2-5; D is perhaps TRBD2 (6 bases). CDR3 protein: CASSGEGLPQQYF. The CDR3 DNA follows: TGTGCCAGTAGTGGCGAGGGACTTCCACAGCAGTACTTC.